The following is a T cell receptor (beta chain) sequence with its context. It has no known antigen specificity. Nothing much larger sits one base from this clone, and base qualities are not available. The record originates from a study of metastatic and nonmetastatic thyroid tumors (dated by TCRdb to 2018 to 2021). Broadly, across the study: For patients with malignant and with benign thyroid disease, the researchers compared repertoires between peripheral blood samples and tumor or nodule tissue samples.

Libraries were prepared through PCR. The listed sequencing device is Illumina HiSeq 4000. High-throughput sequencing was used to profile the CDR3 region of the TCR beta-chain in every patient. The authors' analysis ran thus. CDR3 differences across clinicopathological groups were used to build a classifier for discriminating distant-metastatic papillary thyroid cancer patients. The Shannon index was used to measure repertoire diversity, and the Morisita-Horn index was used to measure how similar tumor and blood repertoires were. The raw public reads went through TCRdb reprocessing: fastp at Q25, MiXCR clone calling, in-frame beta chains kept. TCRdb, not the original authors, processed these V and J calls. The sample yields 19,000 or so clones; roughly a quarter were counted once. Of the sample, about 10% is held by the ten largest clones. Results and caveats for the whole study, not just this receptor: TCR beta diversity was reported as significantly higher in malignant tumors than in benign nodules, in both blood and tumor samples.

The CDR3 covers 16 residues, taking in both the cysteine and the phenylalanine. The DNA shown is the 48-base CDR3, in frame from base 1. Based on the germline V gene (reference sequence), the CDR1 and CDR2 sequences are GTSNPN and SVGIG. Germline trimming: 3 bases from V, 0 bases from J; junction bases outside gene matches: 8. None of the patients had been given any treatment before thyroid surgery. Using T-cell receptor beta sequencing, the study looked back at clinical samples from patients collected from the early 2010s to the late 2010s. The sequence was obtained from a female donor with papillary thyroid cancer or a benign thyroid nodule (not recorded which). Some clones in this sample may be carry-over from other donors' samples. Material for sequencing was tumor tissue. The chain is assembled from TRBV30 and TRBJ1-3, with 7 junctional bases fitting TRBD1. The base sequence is TGTGCCTGGAGCCCGGGACAGCCTAGCTCTGGAAACACCATATATTTT. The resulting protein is CAWSPGQPSSGNTIYF.